The 8 T cell receptor beta chains given below trace back to one sample, sequenced in a study of siplizumab effects on memory and regulatory T cells. The table came from immunoSEQ multiplex PCR; TCRdb's copy has only in-frame clones and leaves some out. Of around 72,000 clones in the sample, roughly nine tenths are singletons; the top ten hold roughly 30%. The sample taken for sequencing was CD8+ T cells sorted from blood. Every receptor here comes from a human donor in good health.

At least ten counts were recorded for this clone. The chain recombines TRBV29-1 with TRBJ1-3; no clear D gene. Looked up from germline, CDR1 is SQVTM and CDR2 is ANQGSEA. This CDR3 has 14 residues. Trimming removed 4 bases from V and 0 bases from J, with 10 bases in between. DNA for the CDR3: TGCAGCGTTGGTTGGCCGGACTCTGGAAACACCATATATTTT. Its translation: CSVGWPDSGNTIYF.

The chain links TRBV2 to TRBJ2-3; no reliable D call. V lost 4 bases and J 2 bases, leaving 16 bases between the germline ends. The CDR3 contains 16 residues. In germline, CDR1 is SNHLY, CDR2 FYNNEI. The CDR3, as DNA: TGTGCCAGCAGTGGAGGTACCTCATTTTACACAGATACGCAGTATTTT. Its translation: CASSGGTSFYTDTQYF.

The CDR3 spells CASSYSSGGACEQYF. CDR3 DNA sequence: TGTGCCAGCAGTTATTCAAGCGGGGGGGCCTGCGAGCAGTACTTC. The rearrangement links TRBV6-5 to TRBJ2-7; TRBD2 aligns across 10 bases. Germline-derived CDR1 and CDR2 are MNHEY and SVGAGI. The CDR3 extends over 15 amino acids. With 3 bases clipped from V and 6 bases from J, the junction kept 8 bases outside the gene matches.

The chain employs TRBV6-6 and TRBJ2-5; D ambiguous. CDR1 and CDR2 (germline): MNHNY, SVGAGI (reference sequence). The CDR3 runs 13 residues. Trimming took 2 bases from V and 4 from J, leaving 8 bases between them. CDR3 nucleotides: TGTGCCAGCAGTTACGCGCTGGGAGAGACCCAGTACTTC. Translating gives CASSYALGETQYF.

The chain links TRBV2 to TRBJ1-5, with TRBD1 as a possible D gene (5 bases). The germline gives CDR1 SNHLY, CDR2 FYNNEI. V was trimmed by 7 bases and J by 6 bases, leaving 19 bases between them. The CDR3 runs to 15 residues. The CDR3, as DNA: TGTGCCAGCATTGACAGTCCGGGGACGAGTCAGCCCCAGCATTTT. Translating gives CASIDSPGTSQPQHF.

The V and J genes are TRBV2 and TRBJ1-1; no clear D. This CDR3 has 14 residues. V was trimmed by 0 bases and J by 3 bases, leaving 8 bases between them. Looked up from germline, CDR1 is SNHLY and CDR2 is FYNNEI. The CDR3 loop reads CASSEAETYTEAFF. Written as DNA, the CDR3 is TGTGCCAGCAGTGAAGCGGAAACATACACTGAAGCTTTCTTT.

The chain carries TRBV5-4 and TRBJ2-7; D gene unclear. CDR1 and CDR2 (germline): SGHNT, YYREEE (reference sequence). The germline V and J ends were trimmed by 0 bases and 1 base, with 8 bases remaining between them. The CDR3 is made up of 14 amino acids. CDR3 in amino acids: CASSLEAGSYEQYF. CDR3 in DNA: TGTGCCAGCAGCTTGGAGGCAGGATCCTACGAGCAGTACTTC.

The chain is built from TRBV7-2 and TRBJ2-7, with 8 bases lining up with TRBD1. The ends lost 5 bases at V and 6 bases at J; junction bases unmatched: 9. Looked up from germline, CDR1 is SGHTA and CDR2 is FQGNSA. This CDR3 contains 14 residues. CDR3 DNA sequence: TGTGCCAGCAGCCCAGGGGGGACAGGCGCCGAGCAGTACTTC. This codes for CASSPGGTGAEQYF.